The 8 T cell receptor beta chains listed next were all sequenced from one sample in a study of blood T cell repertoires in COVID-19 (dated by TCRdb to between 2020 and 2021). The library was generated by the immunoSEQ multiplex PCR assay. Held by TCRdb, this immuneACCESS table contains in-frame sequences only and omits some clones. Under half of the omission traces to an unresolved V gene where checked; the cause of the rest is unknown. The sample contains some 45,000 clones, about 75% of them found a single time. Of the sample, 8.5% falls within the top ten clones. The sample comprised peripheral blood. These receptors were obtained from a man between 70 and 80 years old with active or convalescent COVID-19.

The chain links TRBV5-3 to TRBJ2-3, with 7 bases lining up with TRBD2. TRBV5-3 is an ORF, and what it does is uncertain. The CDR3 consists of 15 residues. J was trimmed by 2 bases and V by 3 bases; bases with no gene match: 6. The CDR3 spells CARSYRLAHTDTQYF. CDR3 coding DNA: TGTGCCAGAAGCTACCGACTAGCCCACACAGATACGCAGTATTTT.

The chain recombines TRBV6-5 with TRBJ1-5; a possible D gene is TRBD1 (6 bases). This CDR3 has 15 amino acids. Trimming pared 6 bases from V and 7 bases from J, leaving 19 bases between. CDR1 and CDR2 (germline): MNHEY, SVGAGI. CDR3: CASSQAGGGGQPQHF. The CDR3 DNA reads TGTGCCAGCAGCCAGGCGGGCGGGGGCGGCCAGCCCCAGCATTTT.

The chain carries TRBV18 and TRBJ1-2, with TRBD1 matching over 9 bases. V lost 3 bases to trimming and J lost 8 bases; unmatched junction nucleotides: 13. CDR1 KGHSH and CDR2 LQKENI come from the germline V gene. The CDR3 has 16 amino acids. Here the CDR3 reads CASSPGRDRVLRGYTF. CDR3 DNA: TGTGCCAGCTCACCGGGCCGGGACAGGGTTTTGCGCGGCTACACCTTC.

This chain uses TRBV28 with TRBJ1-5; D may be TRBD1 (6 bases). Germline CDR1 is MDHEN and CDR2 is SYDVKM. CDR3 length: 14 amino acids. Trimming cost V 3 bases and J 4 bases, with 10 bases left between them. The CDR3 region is CASSFTGWNQPQHF. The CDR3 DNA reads TGTGCCAGCAGTTTTACAGGGTGGAATCAGCCCCAGCATTTT.

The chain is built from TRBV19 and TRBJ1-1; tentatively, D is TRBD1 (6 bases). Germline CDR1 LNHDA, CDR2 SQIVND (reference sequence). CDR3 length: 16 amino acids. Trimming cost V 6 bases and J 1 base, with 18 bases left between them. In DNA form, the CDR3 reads TGTGCCAGTAGAGTTCGGGGGGGGGCGCAGAACACTGAAGCTTTCTTT. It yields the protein CASRVRGGAQNTEAFF.

CDR3: CAWSVARGANYGYTF. The CDR3 coding sequence is TGTGCCTGGAGTGTAGCGCGGGGAGCTAACTATGGCTACACCTTC. The chain carries TRBV30 and TRBJ1-2; D is undetermined. This CDR3 is built from 15 residues. Germline values: CDR1 GTSNPN, CDR2 SVGIG (reference sequence). V lost 0 bases and J 0 bases, leaving 11 bases between the germline ends. Supplemented by reference TRBV30 and TRBJ1-2, the full variable domain reads SQTIHQWPATLVQPVGSPLSLECTVEGTSNPNLYWYRQAAGRGLQLLFYSVGIGQISSEVPQNLSASRPQDRQFILSSKKLLLSDSGFYLCAWSVARGANYGYTFGSGTRLTVV.

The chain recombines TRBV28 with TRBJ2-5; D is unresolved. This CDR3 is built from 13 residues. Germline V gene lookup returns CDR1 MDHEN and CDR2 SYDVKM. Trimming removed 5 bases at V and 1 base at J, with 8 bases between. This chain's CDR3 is CASSGPLQETQYF. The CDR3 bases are TGTGCCAGCAGTGGCCCTCTCCAAGAGACCCAGTACTTC.

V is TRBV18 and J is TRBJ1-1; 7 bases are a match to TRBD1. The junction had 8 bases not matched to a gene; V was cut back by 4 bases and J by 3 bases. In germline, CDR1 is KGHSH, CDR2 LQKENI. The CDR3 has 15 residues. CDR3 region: CASSQGAGGDTEAFF. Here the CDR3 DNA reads TGTGCCAGCTCACAAGGGGCAGGGGGTGACACTGAAGCTTTCTTT.